This TCR beta chain derives from a study of cytomegalovirus exposure and HLA in healthy donors. Findings and caveats of the study: Using the classifier, cytomegalovirus status was reportedly diagnosed with high specificity and sensitivity.

The CDR3 runs 13 residues. The V gene's germline CDR1 is SGHTA and CDR2 FQGTGA. V shed 4 bases and J 4 bases; nucleotides not matched to a gene: 3. About this clone itself: Its matching antigen is unknown.

The study ran its PCR with 60 Vbeta and 13 Jbeta primers. Clones were sequenced by immunoSEQ multiplex PCR, and TCRdb holds only the in-frame ones, with some missing. This sample has around 75,000 clones; around 78% occur once, and the top ten carry about 3.5%. The genes are TRBV7-3 and TRBJ2-5; 7 bases are shared with TRBD2. The sample consisted of PBMCs. The TCR was taken from a man aged 40-50 years in good health and CMV-seronegative. The CDR3 here is CASSSGGGETQYF. As DNA, the CDR3 is TGTGCCAGCAGCTCGGGCGGGGGAGAGACCCAGTACTTC.